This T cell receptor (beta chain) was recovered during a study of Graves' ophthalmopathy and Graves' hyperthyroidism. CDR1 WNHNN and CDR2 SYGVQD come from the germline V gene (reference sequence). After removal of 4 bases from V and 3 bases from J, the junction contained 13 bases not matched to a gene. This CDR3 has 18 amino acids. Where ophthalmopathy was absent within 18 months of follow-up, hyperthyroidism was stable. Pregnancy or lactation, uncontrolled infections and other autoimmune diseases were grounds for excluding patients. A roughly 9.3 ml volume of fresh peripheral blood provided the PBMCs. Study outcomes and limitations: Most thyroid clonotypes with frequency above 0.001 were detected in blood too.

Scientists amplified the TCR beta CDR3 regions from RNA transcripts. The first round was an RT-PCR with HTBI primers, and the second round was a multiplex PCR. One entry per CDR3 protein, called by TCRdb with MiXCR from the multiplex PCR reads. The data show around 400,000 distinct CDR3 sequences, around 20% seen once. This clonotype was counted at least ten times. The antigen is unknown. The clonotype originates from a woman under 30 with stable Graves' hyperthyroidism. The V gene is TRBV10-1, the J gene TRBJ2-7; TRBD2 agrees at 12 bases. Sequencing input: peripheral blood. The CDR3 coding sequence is TGCGCCAGCAGTGCCTTAATCGGGACTAGCGGGCTAATCTACGAGCAGTACTTC. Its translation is CASSALIGTSGLIYEQYF.